This entry lists 14 T cell receptor beta chains sequenced from one sample in a study of cytomegalovirus exposure and HLA in healthy donors. The study ran its PCR with 60 Vbeta and 13 Jbeta primers. This table comes from immunoSEQ multiplex PCR, and its TCRdb copy is limited to in-frame clones, with some not included. The sample holds roughly 98,000 clones, 75% to 80% seen once. The sequenced sample consisted of PBMCs. These receptors were collected from a female donor in good health and CMV-seronegative.

The rearrangement links TRBV15 to TRBJ1-5; maybe TRBD1 (5 bases). V shed 4 bases and J shed 1 base, with 20 bases lying between them. CDR1 is LNHNV and CDR2 is YYDKDF in the germline V gene (reference sequence). The CDR3 is made up of 18 amino acids. The CDR3 DNA reads TGTGCCACCAGCACATACCCGCAGGGAGGGATAAGCAATCAGCCCCAGCATTTT. As protein: CATSTYPQGGISNQPQHF.

This clone was detected only a few times. The genes are TRBV7-9 and TRBJ2-3; 7 bases fit TRBD1. In germline, CDR1 is SEHNR, CDR2 FQNEAQ (reference sequence). V gave up 5 bases and J gave up 5 bases; unmatched junction bases: 7. The CDR3 contains 14 residues. The CDR3 reads CASSLGQAVDTQYF. The CDR3 DNA reads TGTGCCAGCAGCCTAGGACAGGCGGTAGATACGCAGTATTTT.

This clone has only a few counts. The chain carries TRBV28 and TRBJ2-1; D is unclear. Germline V CDR1 and CDR2: MDHEN, SYDVKM. This CDR3 spans 13 amino acids. CDR3 in amino acids: CATVSGTYNEQFF. Here the CDR3 DNA reads TGTGCTACAGTTTCCGGAACCTACAATGAGCAGTTCTTC. Looking up the rest from reference TRBV28 and TRBJ2-1 gives the full variable domain: DVKVTQSSRYLVKRTGEKVFLECVQDMDHENMFWYRQDPGLGLRLIYFSYDVKMKEKGDIPEGYSVSREKKERFSLILESASTNQTSMYLCATVSGTYNEQFFGPGTRLTVL.

The chain uses TRBV29-1 and TRBJ2-7; D is perhaps TRBD2 (6 bases). This CDR3 has 14 amino acids. The ends were cut back, 4 bases at V and 0 bases at J, with 13 bases in the middle. The germline V gene has CDR1 SQVTM and CDR2 ANQGSEA. The CDR3 bases are TGCAGCGTTGCCGGAGGGACTGCCTCCTACGAGCAGTACTTC. Its protein product is CSVAGGTASYEQYF.

The rearrangement uses TRBV6-5 and TRBJ2-7, with TRBD1 matching over 9 bases. CDR1 is MNHEY, CDR2 SVGAGI, per germline. With 7 bases clipped from V and 3 bases from J, the junction kept 4 bases outside the gene matches. This CDR3 is 13 amino acids long. The CDR3 bases are TGTGCCAGCAAGGGGACAGGGATCTACGAGCAGTACTTC. This translates into CASKGTGIYEQYF.

The V and J genes are TRBV2 and TRBJ2-7, with 9 positions matching TRBD1. The CDR3 has 17 amino acids. The V and J ends lost 3 bases and 3 bases, in that order; junction bases with no gene match: 12. The germline CDR1 and CDR2 sequences are SNHLY and FYNNEI. In DNA form, the CDR3 reads TGTGCCAGCAGTGAGGTTCTCAGGGACAGGGAAATCTACGAGCAGTACTTC. Translation gives CASSEVLRDREIYEQYF.

The CDR3 loop reads CASSLSGTGGRGTEAFF. CDR3 in DNA: TGCGCCAGCAGCTTGTCAGGGACAGGGGGTCGCGGCACTGAAGCTTTCTTT. The rearrangement joins TRBV5-1 to TRBJ1-1, with 11 bases that match TRBD1. The V and J ends lost 1 base and 4 bases, in that order; junction bases with no gene match: 9. Germline loops: CDR1 SGHRS, CDR2 YFSETQ. This CDR3 region has 17 residues.

DNA for the CDR3: TGTGCCAGCAGCTTACTAGGCGGCGAGCAGTACTTC. This encodes CASSLLGGEQYF. This chain uses TRBV7-3 with TRBJ2-7; D gene uncertain. The CDR3 loop spans 12 amino acids. V was shortened by 2 bases and J by 6 bases, with 8 bases between the two germline ends. Germline V gene sequence: CDR1 SGHTA, CDR2 FQGTGA.

The chain joins TRBV2 to TRBJ2-1; 7 nucleotides line up with TRBD1. Germline V gives CDR1 SNHLY, CDR2 FYNNEI. The CDR3 contains 16 residues. With 4 bases clipped from V and 2 bases from J, the junction kept 8 bases outside the gene matches. The CDR3, as DNA: TGTGCCAGCAGTGGTTTAGACAGGGAACCCTACAATGAGCAGTTCTTC. Translated, it gives CASSGLDREPYNEQFF.

This clone turned up a few times. The CDR3 protein is CASRDWGTAGELFF. The CDR3 DNA is TGTGCCAGCAGAGACTGGGGGACTGCCGGGGAGCTGTTTTTT. The chain couples TRBV27 to TRBJ2-2; D may be TRBD2 (6 bases). The germline V gene has CDR1 MNHEY and CDR2 SMNVEV (reference sequence). The CDR3 is 14 amino acids. With 6 bases removed from V and 6 bases from J, the gap between germline ends came to 14 bases.

This clone was seen more than once but under ten times. The CDR3 loop is CASSDLRTGGPGGTDTQYF. DNA of the CDR3: TGTGCCAGCAGTGATTTACGGACGGGAGGGCCGGGTGGGACAGATACGCAGTATTTT. J is TRBJ2-3 and V is TRBV2, with 8 bases fitting TRBD2. The CDR3 covers 19 residues. Trimming at V came to 3 bases and at J to 3 bases, leaving 17 bases not matched to a gene. Germline assignment: CDR1 SNHLY and CDR2 FYNNEI.

The chain employs TRBV9 and TRBJ1-2; D is unclear. Per germline, CDR1 SGDLS and CDR2 YYNGEE. CDR3 length: 10 amino acids. V shed 9 bases and J shed 7 bases, with 10 bases lying between them. The CDR3 DNA reads as TGTGCCACCGTCGTTTCTGGCTACACCTTC. This codes for CATVVSGYTF.

The chain couples TRBV5-8 to TRBJ1-1, with D unresolved. V was cut by 2 bases and J by 5 bases, with 13 bases left in between. This CDR3 contains 14 residues. Germline lookup yields CDR1 SGHTS and CDR2 YDEGEE. This CDR3 reads CASSLSGEKTEAFF. The CDR3 nucleotides read TGTGCCAGCAGCTTATCCGGGGAGAAAACTGAAGCTTTCTTT.

The chain joins TRBV28 to TRBJ1-3; 8 bases align to TRBD1. This CDR3 comprises 15 residues. CDR1 MDHEN and CDR2 SYDVKM come from the germline V gene. J lost 4 bases, V lost 4 bases, and 6 bases had no gene match. CDR3 amino acids: CASSSLRGLGNTIYF. The CDR3 coding sequence is TGTGCCAGCAGTTCCCTCAGGGGGCTAGGAAACACCATATATTTT. Full variable domain (rest looked up from reference TRBV28 and TRBJ1-3): DVKVTQSSRYLVKRTGEKVFLECVQDMDHENMFWYRQDPGLGLRLIYFSYDVKMKEKGDIPEGYSVSREKKERFSLILESASTNQTSMYLCASSSLRGLGNTIYFGEGSWLTVV.